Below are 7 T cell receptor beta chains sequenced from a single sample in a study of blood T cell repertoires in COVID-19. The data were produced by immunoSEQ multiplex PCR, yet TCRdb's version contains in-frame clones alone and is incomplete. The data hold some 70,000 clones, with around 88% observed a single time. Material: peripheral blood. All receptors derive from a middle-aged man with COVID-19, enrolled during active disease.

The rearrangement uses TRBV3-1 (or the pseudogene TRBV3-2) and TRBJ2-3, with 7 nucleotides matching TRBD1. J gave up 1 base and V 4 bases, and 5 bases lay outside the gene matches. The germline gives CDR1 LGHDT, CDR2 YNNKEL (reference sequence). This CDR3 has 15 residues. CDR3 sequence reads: CASSPYRGRTDTQYF. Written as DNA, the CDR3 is TGTGCCAGCAGCCCATACAGGGGCCGCACAGATACGCAGTATTTT.

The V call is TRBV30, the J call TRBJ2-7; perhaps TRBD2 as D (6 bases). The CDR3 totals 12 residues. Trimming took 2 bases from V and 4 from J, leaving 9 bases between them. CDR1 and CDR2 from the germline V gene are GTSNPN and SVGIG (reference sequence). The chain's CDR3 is CAWSLGGYEQYF. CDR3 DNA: TGTGCCTGGAGTCTAGGAGGGTACGAGCAGTACTTC.

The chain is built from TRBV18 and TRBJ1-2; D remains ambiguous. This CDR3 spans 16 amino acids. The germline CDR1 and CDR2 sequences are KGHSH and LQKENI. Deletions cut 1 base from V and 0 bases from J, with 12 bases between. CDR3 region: CASSPLGGSSNYGYTF. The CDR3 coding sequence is TGTGCCAGCTCACCACTGGGAGGCAGCTCTAACTATGGCTACACCTTC.

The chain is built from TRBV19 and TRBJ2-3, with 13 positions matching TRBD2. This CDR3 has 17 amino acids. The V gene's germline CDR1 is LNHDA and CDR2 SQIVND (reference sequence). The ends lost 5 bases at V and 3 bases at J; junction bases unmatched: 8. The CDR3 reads CASSPRGLAGATDTQYF. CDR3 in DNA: TGTGCCAGTAGTCCCCGAGGACTAGCGGGGGCAACAGATACGCAGTATTTT.

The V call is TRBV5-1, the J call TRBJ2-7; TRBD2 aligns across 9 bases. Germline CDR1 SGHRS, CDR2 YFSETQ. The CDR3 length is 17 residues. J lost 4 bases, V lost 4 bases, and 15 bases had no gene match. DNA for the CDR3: TGCGCCAGCAGCCTCCCGGCTAGCGGGGCAGTCGTTTACGAGCAGTACTTC. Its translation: CASSLPASGAVVYEQYF.

The CDR3 bases are TGTGCCAGCAGCCAATCCAGGACATTCCAAGAGACCCAGTACTTC. Translating it yields CASSQSRTFQETQYF. The chain is built from TRBV3-1 (or the pseudogene TRBV3-2) and TRBJ2-5, with a possible D match to TRBD1 (5 bases). The germline CDR1 and CDR2 sequences are LGHDT and YNNKEL (reference sequence). The V and J ends lost 2 bases and 1 base respectively, with 11 bases between them. The CDR3 spans 15 residues.

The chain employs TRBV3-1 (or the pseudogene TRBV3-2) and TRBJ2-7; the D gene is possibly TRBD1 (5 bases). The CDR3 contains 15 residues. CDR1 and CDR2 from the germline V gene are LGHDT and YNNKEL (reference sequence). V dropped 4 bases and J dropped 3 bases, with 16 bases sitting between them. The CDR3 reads CASSLPGSLGYEQYF. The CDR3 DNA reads TGTGCCAGCAGCCTTCCAGGGTCTTTGGGCTACGAGCAGTACTTC.